This T cell receptor (beta chain) was documented in a study of T cell responses to AZD1222 COVID-19 vaccine. General study findings and limits: Clonal diversity may have been underestimated, and the donors were mostly white British, with more females than males. Repertoire sampling occurred only after the peak T cell response. Only a handful of AZD1222 recipients tested seropositive at baseline.

With respect to this clone: The target antigen is unknown.

Only in-frame clones appear in the TCRdb table, and some are missing; sequencing was by immunoSEQ multiplex PCR. Of some 150,000 clones detected, just over 90% appear once; the ten largest clones hold more than 0.8%. CDR1 is LGHNA, CDR2 YSLEER, per germline. This CDR3 has 22 residues. Trimming took 2 bases from V and 1 from J, leaving 29 bases between them. The sample here was peripheral blood, taken on day 0 of MenACWY control vaccination. V usage is TRBV4-3 and J usage is TRBJ2-2, with a tentative D call TRBD1 (6 bases). The sequence was obtained from an adult in good health. CDR3 residues: CASSQRLSLPGHRALNTGELFF. The CDR3 DNA is TGCGCCAGCAGCCAACGCTTGAGCCTTCCGGGACACCGGGCTTTGAACACCGGGGAGCTGTTTTTT.